This TCR beta chain was identified in a study of OX40 agonist ivuxolimab in advanced cancers. The overall study: Prior anti-PD-1, anti-PD-L1 or anti-CTLA-4 therapy did not bar entry, and around 39% had some. General study results and limits: The study found that CD8+ T cells averaged more expanded clones than CD4+.

Profiling relied on immunoSEQ multiplex PCR, and the TCRdb table lists in-frame clones only, not all of them. Altogether around 68,000 clones are present, about 91% being singletons, with the ten largest covering just over 0.3%. The CDR3 is made up of 11 amino acids. Germline V gene data show CDR1 as DFQATT and CDR2 as SNEGSKA (reference sequence). Trimming removed 3 bases at V and 5 bases at J, with 6 bases between. Remarks on this clone: Its antigen is not known.

This TCR was sampled from an adult with an advanced solid tumor such as melanoma, head and neck, liver or kidney cancer. The J gene is TRBJ2-3, the V gene TRBV20-1; tentatively, D is TRBD2 (5 bases). The sample was CD4+ or CD8+ T cells sorted from blood, taken in a trial of the OX40 agonist ivuxolimab. The CDR3 sequence: CSARDLDTQYF. The CDR3 DNA sequence: TGCAGTGCTAGGGACTTAGATACGCAGTATTTT.